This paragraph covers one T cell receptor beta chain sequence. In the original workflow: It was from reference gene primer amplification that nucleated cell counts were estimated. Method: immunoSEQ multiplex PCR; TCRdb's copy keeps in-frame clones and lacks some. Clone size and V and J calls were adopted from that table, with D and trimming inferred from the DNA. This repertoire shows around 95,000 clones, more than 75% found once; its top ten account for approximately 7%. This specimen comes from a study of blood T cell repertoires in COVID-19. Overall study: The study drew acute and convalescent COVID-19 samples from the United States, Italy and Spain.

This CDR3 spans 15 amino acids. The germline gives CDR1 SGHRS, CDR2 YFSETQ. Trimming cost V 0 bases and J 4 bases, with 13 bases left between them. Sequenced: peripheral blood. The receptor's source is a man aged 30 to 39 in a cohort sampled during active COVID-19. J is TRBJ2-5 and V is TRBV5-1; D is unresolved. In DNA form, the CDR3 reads TGCGCCAGCAGCTTGGTGGCATTTTCCCCAGAGACCCAGTACTTC. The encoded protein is CASSLVAFSPETQYF.